Listed here are 23 T cell receptor beta chains from one sample, sequenced in a study of blood T cell repertoires in COVID-19. Sequencing used immunoSEQ multiplex PCR; TCRdb keeps in-frame clones, though not all of them. Of about 270,000 clones listed, 82% are singletons. Sequencing was done on a sample of peripheral blood. The receptors were sampled from a woman in her late teens or twenties with acute or convalescent COVID-19.

Only one count was recorded for this clone. J is TRBJ2-7 and V is TRBV7-8, with 7 bases identical to TRBD2. CDR1 and CDR2 from the germline V gene are SGHVS and FQNEAQ. This CDR3 has 14 amino acids. V lost 5 bases, J lost 2 bases, and 6 bases stayed unmatched. CDR3 sequence reads: CASSALALPYEQYF. Written as DNA, the CDR3 is TGTGCCAGCAGCGCACTAGCGTTACCCTACGAGCAGTACTTC. The variable domain in full, with the rest retrieved from reference TRBV7-8 and TRBJ2-7, is GAGVSQSPRYKVAKRGQDVALRCDPISGHVSLFWYQQALGQGPEFLTYFQNEAQLDKSGLPSDRFFAERPEGSVSTLKIQRTQQEDSAVYLCASSALALPYEQYFGPGTRLTVT.

This clone appeared a few times. This chain joins TRBV2 and TRBJ2-1; 9 bases agree with TRBD1. The CDR3 has 14 residues. Germline V gene lookup returns CDR1 SNHLY and CDR2 FYNNEI. Unmatched junction bases numbered 7, after V lost 7 bases and J lost 6 bases. This CDR3 is CASIIGTGSNEQFF. As DNA, the CDR3 is TGTGCCAGCATCATCGGGACAGGGAGCAATGAGCAGTTCTTC.

The J gene is TRBJ2-6, the V gene TRBV19; D is ambiguous. There are 15 residues in the CDR3. Germline values: CDR1 LNHDA, CDR2 SQIVND (reference sequence). The germline V and J ends were trimmed by 11 bases and 1 base, with 15 bases remaining between them. In DNA, the CDR3 is TGTGCCTGTCCCACAGAGACGTCTGGGGCCAACGTCCTGACTTTC. It is translated as CACPTETSGANVLTF.

J is TRBJ2-1 and V is TRBV30; 7 bases line up with TRBD2. In germline, CDR1 is GTSNPN, CDR2 SVGIG (reference sequence). Germline trimming cut 5 bases from V and 15 bases from J; bases unmatched to any gene: 10. The CDR3 totals 11 residues. The CDR3 nucleotides read TGTGCCTGGGTGAGCGGGGTCTTGCTGTTCTTC. Translation gives CAWVSGVLLFF.

The rearrangement links TRBV3-1 (or the pseudogene TRBV3-2) to TRBJ2-7; no clear D. Trimming took off 5 bases at V and 3 bases at J, with 8 bases between the two ends. The CDR3 spans 12 residues. Germline CDR1 is LGHDT and CDR2 is YNNKEL (reference sequence). The CDR3 DNA sequence: TGTGCCAGCAGCGAGTACGGCTACGAGCAGTACTTC. It codes for CASSEYGYEQYF.

The chain has TRBV9 and TRBJ2-7; D not resolved. The CDR3 loop spans 13 amino acids. CDR1 and CDR2 from the germline V gene are SGDLS and YYNGEE. Deletions cut 3 bases from V and 0 bases from J, with 7 bases between. The CDR3 DNA sequence: TGTGCCAGCAGCGCCGACACCTCCTACGAGCAGTACTTC. Amino acids: CASSADTSYEQYF.

This chain joins TRBV5-5 and TRBJ1-1, with 7 bases fitting TRBD1. This CDR3 contains 16 residues. CDR1 SGHKS and CDR2 YYEKEE come from the germline V gene (reference sequence). The J segment lost 6 bases and the V segment lost 4 bases, leaving 15 bases of the junction unmatched. The chain's CDR3 is CASSPDAAGGRSEAFF. The DNA for the CDR3 is TGTGCCAGCAGCCCGGACGCGGCAGGGGGAAGGTCTGAAGCTTTCTTT. Using reference TRBV5-5 and TRBJ1-1 for the parts outside the CDR3, the full variable domain is DAGVTQSPTHLIKTRGQQVTLRCSPISGHKSVSWYQQVLGQGPQFIFQYYEKEERGRGNFPDRFSARQFPNYSSELNVNALLLGDSALYLCASSPDAAGGRSEAFFGQGTRLTVV.

J is TRBJ1-2 and V is TRBV14; D is undetermined. CDR3 size: 13 residues. Trimming removed 6 bases from V and 1 base from J, with 9 bases in between. Germline V gene data show CDR1 as SGHDN and CDR2 as FVKESK. CDR3 DNA: TGTGCCAGCAGTAGGAGGAATAACTATGGCTACACCTTC. Protein: CASSRRNNYGYTF.

The V call is TRBV7-2, the J call TRBJ2-1, with D possibly TRBD1 on 6 matching bases. Germline V lookup: CDR1 SGHTA, CDR2 FQGNSA. This CDR3 contains 15 residues. The V end was cut by 6 bases, the J end by 0 bases, with 12 bases between. CDR3 in amino acids: CASSEIRGSYNEQFF. The CDR3 DNA sequence: TGTGCCAGCAGTGAGATCAGGGGCTCCTACAATGAGCAGTTCTTC. Looking up the rest from reference TRBV7-2 and TRBJ2-1 gives the full variable domain: GAGVSQSPSNKVTEKGKDVELRCDPISGHTALYWYRQSLGQGLEFLIYFQGNSAPDKSGLPSDRFSAERTGGSVSTLTIQRTQQEDSAVYLCASSEIRGSYNEQFFGPGTRLTVL.

The gene calls are TRBV6-5 and TRBJ1-2; weak D call: TRBD1 (6 bases). Germline-derived CDR1 and CDR2 are MNHEY and SVGAGI. The CDR3 loop spans 10 amino acids. Deletions cut 8 bases from V and 7 bases from J, with 8 bases between. DNA for the CDR3: TGTGCCAGCCTCAGGGGTGGCTACACCTTC. Its translation is CASLRGGYTF.

The chain uses TRBV18 and TRBJ2-1, with D possibly TRBD2 on 5 matching bases. This CDR3 comprises 18 residues. With 0 bases removed from V and 7 bases from J, the gap between germline ends came to 22 bases. From germline, CDR1 is KGHSH and CDR2 LQKENI. The CDR3 DNA sequence: TGTGCCAGCTCACCACCGGGGTGGGAGCGTCATTCGGGGAATGAGCAGTTCTTC. It codes for CASSPPGWERHSGNEQFF.

V is TRBV3-1 (or the pseudogene TRBV3-2) and J is TRBJ1-2; 7 bases are shared with TRBD1. V lost 7 bases to trimming and J lost 7 bases; unmatched junction nucleotides: 9. In germline, CDR1 is LGHDT, CDR2 YNNKEL (reference sequence). The CDR3 is 13 residues long. CDR3 nucleotide sequence: TGTGCCAGCAACCATAGGGGGCTTCTTGGCTACACCTTC. The encoded protein is CASNHRGLLGYTF.

This clone was picked up a small number of times. This sequence joins TRBV10-3 and TRBJ1-2, with 7 bases lining up with TRBD1. The V gene's germline CDR1 is ENHRY and CDR2 SYGVKD. The ends lost 7 bases at V and 7 bases at J; junction bases unmatched: 9. The CDR3 extends over 13 amino acids. The CDR3 region has the DNA TGTGCCATCACTAGAGACAGGGAAAGTGGCTACACCTTC. Its protein is CAITRDRESGYTF.

This chain links TRBV6-2 or TRBV6-3 with TRBJ2-2; TRBD2 is a possible D gene (5 bases). The CDR3 consists of 14 residues. The germline V and J ends were trimmed by 4 bases and 4 bases, with 10 bases remaining between them. In germline, CDR1 is MNHEY, CDR2 SVGEGT. The CDR3 DNA follows: TGTGCCAGCAGTTGGGAGCGGCTCACCGGGGAGCTGTTTTTT. Protein sequence: CASSWERLTGELFF.

The chain joins TRBV15 to TRBJ2-1, with 9 bases identical to TRBD2. The germline CDR1 and CDR2 sequences are LNHNV and YYDKDF (reference sequence). This CDR3 has 13 amino acids. V trimming: 6 bases; J trimming: 8 bases; junction bases outside the gene matches: 5. CDR3 sequence (DNA): TGTGCCACCAGGGCTAGCGGGAATCATGAGCAGTTCTTC. Protein sequence: CATRASGNHEQFF.

This clone has a count of ten or more. Other DNA sequences in the same sample also yield this CDR3. V and J are TRBV29-1 and TRBJ1-1; D is perhaps TRBD1 (6 bases). CDR1 is SQVTM and CDR2 is ANQGSEA in the germline V gene. The CDR3 loop spans 13 amino acids. The germline V and J ends were trimmed by 6 bases and 2 bases, with 13 bases remaining between them. Written as DNA, the CDR3 is TGCAGCGTAGCAGGACAGCTCAACACTGAAGCTTTCTTT. This sequence encodes CSVAGQLNTEAFF.

The chain links TRBV19 to TRBJ2-3, with TRBD2 identical over 9 bases. Germline V gene lookup returns CDR1 LNHDA and CDR2 SQIVND (reference sequence). J was trimmed by 4 bases and V by 7 bases; bases with no gene match: 9. The CDR3 has 15 residues. The CDR3 sequence: CASTKAGTSSDTQYF. Written as DNA, the CDR3 is TGTGCCAGTACAAAGGCTGGGACTAGCTCAGATACGCAGTATTTT.

CDR3 protein: CASSLVGTEGTGELFF. CDR3 coding DNA: TGTGCCAGCAGCTTGGTGGGGACAGAGGGTACCGGGGAGCTGTTTTTT. This sequence joins TRBV5-5 and TRBJ2-2; the match to TRBD1 covers 7 bases. This CDR3 spans 16 amino acids. V shed 0 bases, J shed 5 bases, and the junction held 7 bases outside the gene matches. Germline CDR1 and CDR2: SGHKS and YYEKEE (reference sequence).

The chain uses TRBV28 and TRBJ2-3; D is unresolved. The germline V and J ends were trimmed by 3 bases and 0 bases, with 4 bases remaining between them. The germline CDR1 and CDR2 sequences are MDHEN and SYDVKM. This CDR3 has 13 residues. As DNA, the CDR3 is TGTGCCAGCAGTTTGGAGAGCACAGATACGCAGTATTTT. Protein product: CASSLESTDTQYF.

This clone was found many times. The chain links TRBV30 to TRBJ2-2, with no clear D. This CDR3 is 12 amino acids long. CDR1 and CDR2 from the germline V gene are GTSNPN and SVGIG (reference sequence). The V end was cut by 4 bases, the J end by 7 bases, with 10 bases between. CDR3 sequence (DNA): TGTGCCTGGATTACTTCTCGCGGGGAGCTGTTTTTT. Protein: CAWITSRGELFF.

This clone was counted a few times. The DNA for the CDR3 is TGTGCCAGCTCACCACGAACTAGCGGGAGATCCTACAATGAGCAGTTCTTC. It yields the protein CASSPRTSGRSYNEQFF. J is TRBJ2-1 and V is TRBV18, with 11 bases matching TRBD2. Germline V gives CDR1 KGHSH, CDR2 LQKENI. V lost 1 base to trimming and J lost 1 base; unmatched junction nucleotides: 3. CDR3 length: 17 amino acids.

The table lists this clone with a count of one. The chain couples TRBV29-1 to TRBJ2-7, with D uncertain. Trimming removed 2 bases from V and 0 bases from J, with 11 bases in between. This CDR3 comprises 14 residues. CDR1 and CDR2 from the germline V gene are SQVTM and ANQGSEA. The CDR3 sequence: CSVESLPGSYEQYF. Here the CDR3 DNA reads TGCAGCGTTGAAAGTCTCCCGGGCTCCTACGAGCAGTACTTC.

This clone was picked up a small number of times. Within the sample, other DNA sequences also encode this same CDR3. J is TRBJ2-7 and V is TRBV6-5, with TRBD2 matching 11 bases. Trimming took 6 bases from V and 5 from J; bases not matched to a gene: 6. The CDR3 runs to 14 residues. The germline gives CDR1 MNHEY, CDR2 SVGAGI. The CDR3 DNA sequence: TGTGCCAGCAGCCTAGCGGGAGGACGCCACGAGCAGTACTTC. Translating it yields CASSLAGGRHEQYF.